This TCR beta chain was sequenced for a study of blood T cells in healthy people across ages. Study at large: T cells yielded about one barcoded beta molecule per two cells through template switching.

This clonotype was detected only a few times. The antigen remains undetermined. The V end was cut by 2 bases, the J end by 8 bases, with 13 bases between. Germline CDR1 is SGHTA and CDR2 is FQGNSA. The CDR3 loop spans 14 amino acids. The second PCR ran about 6 to 11 cycles with a sample-barcoded 5' primer and J-beta primers. TCRdb reprocessed the 5' RACE reads with MiXCR, giving one entry per CDR3 protein. The repertoire holds around 1.1 million distinct CDR3 sequences, with less than 45% as singletons. Study results and caveats: The recorded TCR beta diversity per million T cells decreased in a roughly linear manner with age. Samples with more naive T cells showed higher observed beta diversity.

The sequence came from a man in his late teens or twenties in good health. The sample was blood. The chain combines TRBV7-2 with TRBJ2-1; the D gene is possibly TRBD2 (6 bases). Here the CDR3 DNA reads TGTGCCAGCAGCTTACCCCGGACTAAGGATGAGCAGTTCTTC. It translates to CASSLPRTKDEQFF.